These T cell receptor beta chains were read from a single sample in a study of shared clonotypes between healthy human individuals. Sequenced by immunoSEQ multiplex PCR; TCRdb stores in-frame clones only, minus some. The sample yields about 800,000 clones, 90% to 98% seen once. The sample comprised naive CD8+ T cells sorted from blood. The receptor source for this set is a man aged 25 to 45 in good health. The CDR3 runs from the conserved cysteine through the conserved F or W. D genes are given only for firm matches. The size field is filled for only some rows; it gives once, few, many or a size class.

V: TRBV27; length: 13; D: -; J: TRBJ2-7; size: -; DNA: TGTGCCAGCAGTTCGTATATCGGGTACGAGCAGTACTTC; CDR3: CASSSYIGYEQYF
V: TRBV5-1; length: 15; D: TRBD1; J: TRBJ2-5; size: -; DNA: TGCGCCAGCAGCCTTCTAGACAGGGGCGGAGAGACCCAGTACTTC; CDR3: CASSLLDRGGETQYF
V: TRBV7-9; length: 15; D: -; J: TRBJ1-2; size: -; DNA: TGTGCCAGCAGCTCGCCGCAGGGACCCGACTATGGCTACACCTTC; CDR3: CASSSPQGPDYGYTF
V: TRBV7-9; length: 12; D: -; J: TRBJ2-3; size: -; DNA: TGTGCCAGCAGGTCCCTTGCAGATACGCAGTATTTT; CDR3: CASRSLADTQYF
V: TRBV29-1; length: 19; D: TRBD2; J: TRBJ2-1; size: -; DNA: TGCAGCGCACACACGGGACTAGCGGGAGGGGGGAGCTCCTACAATGAGCAGTTCTTC; CDR3: CSAHTGLAGGGSSYNEQFF
V: TRBV9; length: 15; D: TRBD1; J: TRBJ1-2; size: once; DNA: TGTGCCAGCAGCGAACAGGGGGACAGAAACTATGGCTACACCTTC; CDR3: CASSEQGDRNYGYTF
V: TRBV10-2; length: 13; D: -; J: TRBJ1-3; size: -; DNA: TGCGCCAGCAGTGACAGAACTGGAAACACCATATATTTT; CDR3: CASSDRTGNTIYF
V: TRBV5-4; length: 13; D: TRBD1; J: TRBJ2-7; size: once; DNA: TGTGCCAGCAGCTGGGACAGGGACTACGAGCAGTACTTC; CDR3: CASSWDRDYEQYF
V: TRBV9; length: 13; D: -; J: TRBJ2-7; size: -; DNA: TGTGCCAGCAGCCCCTCTCTCAGCTACGAGCAGTACTTC; CDR3: CASSPSLSYEQYF
V: TRBV14; length: 15; D: TRBD1; J: TRBJ2-7; size: once; DNA: TGTGCCAGCAGCCATTTCGACAGGGTTCGTGGCGAGCAGTACTTC; CDR3: CASSHFDRVRGEQYF
V: TRBV25-1; length: 14; D: -; J: TRBJ2-5; size: -; DNA: TGTGCCAGCAGTGAATTTACGGGAAGAGAGACCCAGTACTTC; CDR3: CASSEFTGRETQYF
V: TRBV28; length: 12; D: -; J: TRBJ2-7; size: -; DNA: TGTGCCAGCAGTCCACCCCTCTACGAGCAGTACTTC; CDR3: CASSPPLYEQYF
V: TRBV28; length: 11; D: TRBD1; J: TRBJ2-5; size: -; DNA: TGTGCCAGCAGTTATGGACAGGCCCGTGACTTC; CDR3: CASSYGQARDF
V: TRBV9; length: 14; D: -; J: TRBJ2-7; size: -; DNA: TGTGCCAGCAGCGTAGGAATAGGGGGTTACGAGCAGTACTTC; CDR3: CASSVGIGGYEQYF
V: TRBV6-5; length: 16; D: TRBD1; J: TRBJ1-2; size: once; DNA: TGTGCCAGCAGTTACGGACAGGGGAGCGATAGCTATGGCTACACCTTC; CDR3: CASSYGQGSDSYGYTF
V: TRBV5-8; length: 10; D: -; J: TRBJ1-1; size: -; DNA: TGTGCCACCAGGGGTCTTGAAGCTTTCTTT; CDR3: CATRGLEAFF
V: TRBV27; length: 14; D: TRBD1; J: TRBJ2-2; size: -; DNA: TGTGCCAGCAGTTCCCTCGACAGGGTAACGAAGCTGTTTTTT; CDR3: CASSSLDRVTKLFF
V: TRBV11-2; length: 16; D: -; J: TRBJ2-1; size: -; DNA: TGTGCCAGCAGCTTAGATTTTTCAGACTCCTACAATGAGCAGTTCTTC; CDR3: CASSLDFSDSYNEQFF
V: TRBV5-5; length: 12; D: -; J: TRBJ2-1; size: -; DNA: TGTGCCAGCAGCCCGGAGTACAATGAGCAGTTCTTC; CDR3: CASSPEYNEQFF
V: TRBV4-3; length: 19; D: -; J: TRBJ2-6; size: -; DNA: TGCGCCAGCAGCCAGCGCATCGAAATTTCGGGGCCTGGGGCCAACGTCCTGACTTTC; CDR3: CASSQRIEISGPGANVLTF
V: TRBV15; length: 17; D: -; J: TRBJ2-1; size: -; DNA: TGTGCCACCAGCAGAGATCCGGGCGGGACCTCCGCCAATGAGCAGTTCTTC; CDR3: CATSRDPGGTSANEQFF
V: TRBV6-6; length: 15; D: -; J: TRBJ1-1; size: -; DNA: -; CDR3: CASSTSGQLNTEAFF
V: TRBV9; length: 15; D: -; J: TRBJ1-4; size: -; DNA: TGTGCCAGCAGCGTAGAGGGCAGGGGTGGTGAAAAACTGTTTTTT; CDR3: CASSVEGRGGEKLFF
V: TRBV6-5; length: 12; D: -; J: TRBJ2-3; size: -; DNA: TGTGCCAGCAGCCTAGGGGGAGATACGCAGTATTTT; CDR3: CASSLGGDTQYF
V: TRBV7-8; length: 16; D: -; J: TRBJ2-3; size: -; DNA: TGTGCCAGCAGCTTAGCGCGTTACGGTATTGCAGATACGCAGTATTTT; CDR3: CASSLARYGIADTQYF
V: TRBV29-1; length: 16; D: TRBD1; J: TRBJ2-1; size: -; DNA: TGCAGCGTCTGGGCGGCCTTGACAGGGGTTTTTGATGAGCAGTTCTTC; CDR3: CSVWAALTGVFDEQFF
V: TRBV7-8; length: 16; D: TRBD1; J: TRBJ1-2; size: -; DNA: TGTGCCAGCAGCTTAGCCGGCAGGGGGATGATCTATGGCTACACCTTC; CDR3: CASSLAGRGMIYGYTF
V: TRBV7-2; length: 17; D: -; J: TRBJ2-1; size: -; DNA: TGTGCCAGCAGCTTATCTTGGGACCAACCGCAGAACAATGAGCAGTTCTTC; CDR3: CASSLSWDQPQNNEQFF
V: TRBV10-3; length: 15; D: TRBD2; J: TRBJ2-1; size: -; DNA: TGTGCCATCAGTGAGGTAGCGGGGGGGTACAATGAGCAGTTCTTC; CDR3: CAISEVAGGYNEQFF
V: TRBV5-1; length: 17; D: TRBD1; J: TRBJ1-3; size: -; DNA: TGCGCCAGCAGCTTAGGACAGGGAATTATCTCTGGAAACACCATATATTTT; CDR3: CASSLGQGIISGNTIYF
V: TRBV27; length: 15; D: TRBD2; J: TRBJ2-1; size: -; DNA: TGTGCCAGCAGTCCAGGACTAGCGGGAGGGAATGAGCAGTTCTTC; CDR3: CASSPGLAGGNEQFF
V: TRBV19; length: 12; D: -; J: TRBJ1-2; size: once; DNA: -; CDR3: CASEDGWGYGTF
V: TRBV9; length: 15; D: TRBD1; J: TRBJ2-7; size: -; DNA: TGTGCCAGCACCGGGTGGACAGGGGAAGATTACGAGCAGTACTTC; CDR3: CASTGWTGEDYEQYF
V: TRBV18; length: 14; D: TRBD2; J: TRBJ2-1; size: -; DNA: TGTGCCAGCTCACTAGCGGGAGAAGGCAGTGAGCAGTTCTTC; CDR3: CASSLAGEGSEQFF
V: TRBV2; length: 13; D: -; J: TRBJ1-1; size: -; DNA: TGTGCCACCCCGGGGCGATTGAACACTGAAGCTTTCTTT; CDR3: CATPGRLNTEAFF
V: TRBV11-2; length: 14; D: -; J: TRBJ2-5; size: -; DNA: TGTGCCAGCAGCTCAAAATGGTCCCAAGAGACCCAGTACTTC; CDR3: CASSSKWSQETQYF
V: TRBV28; length: 14; D: -; J: TRBJ1-2; size: -; DNA: TGTGCCAGCAGTGGCCGGGACGGTGGCTATGGCTACACCTTC; CDR3: CASSGRDGGYGYTF
V: TRBV19; length: 15; D: TRBD1; J: TRBJ1-2; size: -; DNA: TGTGCCAGTAGTATGGTGGGACAGGGCGGCTATGGCTACACCTTC; CDR3: CASSMVGQGGYGYTF
V: TRBV13; length: 14; D: -; J: TRBJ2-7; size: -; DNA: TGTGCCAGCAGCTTAGCCTGGAGCTCCTACGAGCAGTACTTC; CDR3: CASSLAWSSYEQYF
V: TRBV7-8; length: 14; D: -; J: TRBJ1-5; size: -; DNA: TGTGCCAGCAGCTTAGAGGTCGTGAATCAGCCCCAGCATTTT; CDR3: CASSLEVVNQPQHF
V: TRBV5-4; length: 14; D: TRBD2; J: TRBJ2-7; size: once; DNA: TGTGCCAGCAGCCCCGGACTAGCGGGAGGCGAGCAGTACTTC; CDR3: CASSPGLAGGEQYF
V: TRBV6-1; length: 14; D: TRBD1; J: TRBJ1-5; size: -; DNA: TGTGCCACCTGGACAGGGGCAGTTTATCAGCCCCAGCATTTT; CDR3: CATWTGAVYQPQHF
V: TRBV13; length: 17; D: -; J: TRBJ2-5; size: -; DNA: TGTGCCAGCAGCTCATCTTCGGAGCTCTTCAACCAAGAGACCCAGTACTTC; CDR3: CASSSSSELFNQETQYF
V: TRBV9; length: 14; D: -; J: TRBJ2-2; size: -; DNA: TGTGCCAGCAGTGATATAGGGAACACCGGGGAGCTGTTTTTT; CDR3: CASSDIGNTGELFF
V: TRBV6-5; length: 13; D: -; J: TRBJ2-7; size: -; DNA: TGTGCCAGCAGCTTGGGGGGGCCGAAGGAGCAGTACTTC; CDR3: CASSLGGPKEQYF